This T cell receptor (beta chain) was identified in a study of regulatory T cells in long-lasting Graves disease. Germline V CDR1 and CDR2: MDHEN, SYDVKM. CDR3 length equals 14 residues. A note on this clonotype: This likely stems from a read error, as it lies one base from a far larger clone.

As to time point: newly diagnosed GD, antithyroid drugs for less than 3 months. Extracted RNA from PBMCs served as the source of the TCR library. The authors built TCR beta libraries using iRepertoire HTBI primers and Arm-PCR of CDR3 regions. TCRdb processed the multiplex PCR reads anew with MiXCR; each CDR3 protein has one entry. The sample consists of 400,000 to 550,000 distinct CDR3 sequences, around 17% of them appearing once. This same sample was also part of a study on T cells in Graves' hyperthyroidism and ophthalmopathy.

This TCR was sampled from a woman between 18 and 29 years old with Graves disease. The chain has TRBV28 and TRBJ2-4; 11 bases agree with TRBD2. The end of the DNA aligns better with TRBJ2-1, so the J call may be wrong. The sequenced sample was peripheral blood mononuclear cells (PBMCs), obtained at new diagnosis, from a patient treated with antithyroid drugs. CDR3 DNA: TGTGCCAGCAAACTAGCGGGAGTAACCTACGAGCAGTTCTTC. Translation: CASKLAGVTYEQFF.